The clone carrying this T cell receptor beta chain came up a few times. Its antigen is still unknown. The survey-level immunoSEQ assay was used. Spiked into each PCR were synthetic inline TR CDR3 controls of all V-J pairings. Repertoires were generated with immunoSEQ multiplex PCR, while TCRdb's copy carries only in-frame clones and drops some. The sample lists more than 30,000 clones; around 90% were seen once. CDR1 is SEHNR, CDR2 FQNEAQ, per germline (reference sequence). V shed 5 bases, J shed 3 bases, and the junction held 9 bases outside the gene matches. The length of the CDR3 is 15 residues. These data come from a study of multiple sclerosis patients with progressive multifocal leukoencephalopathy. Study observations and caveats: Preferential TRBV-TRBJ pairings or common gene usage were not detected at PML.

Time point indicated: time of PML onset. The source of this sequence is a woman between 40 and 55 years old with progressive multifocal leukoencephalopathy. This material consisted of PBMCs, taken from a patient treated with natalizumab. V usage is TRBV7-9 and J usage is TRBJ2-7, with 8 positions matching TRBD2. This chain's CDR3 is CASSTSGSVIYEQYF. In nucleotides, the CDR3 is TGTGCCAGCAGCACAAGCGGGAGTGTTATCTACGAGCAGTACTTC.